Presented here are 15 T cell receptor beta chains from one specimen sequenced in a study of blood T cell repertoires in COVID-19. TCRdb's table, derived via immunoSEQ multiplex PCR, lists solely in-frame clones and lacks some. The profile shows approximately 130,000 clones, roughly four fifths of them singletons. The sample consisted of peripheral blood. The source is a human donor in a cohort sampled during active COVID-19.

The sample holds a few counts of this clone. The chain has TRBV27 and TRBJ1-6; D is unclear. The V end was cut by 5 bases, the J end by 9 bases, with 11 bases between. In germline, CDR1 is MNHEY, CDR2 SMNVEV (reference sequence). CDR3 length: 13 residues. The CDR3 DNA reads TGTGCCAGCAGTGAACCCCTGGCTTCACCCCTCCACTTT. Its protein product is CASSEPLASPLHF.

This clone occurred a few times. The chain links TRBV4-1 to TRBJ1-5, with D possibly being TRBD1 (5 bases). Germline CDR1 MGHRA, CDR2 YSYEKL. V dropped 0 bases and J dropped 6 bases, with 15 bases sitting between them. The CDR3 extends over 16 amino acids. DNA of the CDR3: TGCGCCAGCAGCCAAGAACCTGGGGGAGGGAGTCAGCCCCAGCATTTT. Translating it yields CASSQEPGGGSQPQHF.

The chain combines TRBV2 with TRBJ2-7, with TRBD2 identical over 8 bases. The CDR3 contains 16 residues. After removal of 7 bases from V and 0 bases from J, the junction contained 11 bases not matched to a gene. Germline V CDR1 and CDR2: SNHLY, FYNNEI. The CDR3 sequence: CASMLVSGTSSYEQYF. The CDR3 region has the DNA TGTGCCAGCATGCTTGTTAGCGGGACGAGCTCCTACGAGCAGTACTTC. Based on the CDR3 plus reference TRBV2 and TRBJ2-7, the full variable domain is EPEVTQTPSHQVTQMGQEVILRCVPISNHLYFYWYRQILGQKVEFLVSFYNNEISEKSEIFDDQFSVERPDGSNFTLKIRSTKLEDSAMYFCASMLVSGTSSYEQYFGPGTRLTVT.

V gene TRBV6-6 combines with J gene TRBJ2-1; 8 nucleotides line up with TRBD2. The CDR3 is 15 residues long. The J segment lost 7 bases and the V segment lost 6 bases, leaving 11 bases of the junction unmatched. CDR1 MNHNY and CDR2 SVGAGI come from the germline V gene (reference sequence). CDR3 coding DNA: TGTGCCAGCAGCCACCTAGCGGGTGGGCCTAATGAGCAGTTCTTC. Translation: CASSHLAGGPNEQFF.

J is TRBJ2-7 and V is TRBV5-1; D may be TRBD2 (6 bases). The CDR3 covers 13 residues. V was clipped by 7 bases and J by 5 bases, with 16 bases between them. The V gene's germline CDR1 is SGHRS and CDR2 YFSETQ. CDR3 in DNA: TGCGCCAGCTCCCAGCTGGAGGGCCACGAGCAGTACTTC. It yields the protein CASSQLEGHEQYF. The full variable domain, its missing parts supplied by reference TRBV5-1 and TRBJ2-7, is KAGVTQTPRYLIKTRGQQVTLSCSPISGHRSVSWYQQTPGQGLQFLFEYFSETQRNKGNFPGRFSGRQFSNSRSEMNVSTLELGDSALYLCASSQLEGHEQYFGPGTRLTVT.

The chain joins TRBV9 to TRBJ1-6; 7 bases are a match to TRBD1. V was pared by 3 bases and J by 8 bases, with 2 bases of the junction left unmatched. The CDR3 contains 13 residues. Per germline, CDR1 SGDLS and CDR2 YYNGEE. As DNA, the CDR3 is TGTGCCAGCAGCGCAGACAGGGATTCACCCCTCCACTTT. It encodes CASSADRDSPLHF. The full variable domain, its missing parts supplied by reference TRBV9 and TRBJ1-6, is DSGVTQTPKHLITATGQRVTLRCSPRSGDLSVYWYQQSLDQGLQFLIQYYNGEERAKGNILERFSAQQFPDLHSELNLSSLELGDSALYFCASSADRDSPLHFGNGTRLTVT.

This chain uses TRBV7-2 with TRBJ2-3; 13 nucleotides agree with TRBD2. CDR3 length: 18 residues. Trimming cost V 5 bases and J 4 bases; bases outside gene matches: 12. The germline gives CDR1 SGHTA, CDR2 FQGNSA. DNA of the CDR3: TGTGCCAGCAGCCAAACTAGCGGGAGGGCCGTTTTGGCAGATACGCAGTATTTT. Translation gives CASSQTSGRAVLADTQYF.

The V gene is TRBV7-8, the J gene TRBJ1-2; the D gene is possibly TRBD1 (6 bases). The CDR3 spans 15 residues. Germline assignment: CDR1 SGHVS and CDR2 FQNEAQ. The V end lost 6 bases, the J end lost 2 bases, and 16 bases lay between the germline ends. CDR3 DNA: TGTGCCAGCAGTCTTAGGTCCGGACAGAACTATGGCTACACCTTC. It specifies CASSLRSGQNYGYTF.

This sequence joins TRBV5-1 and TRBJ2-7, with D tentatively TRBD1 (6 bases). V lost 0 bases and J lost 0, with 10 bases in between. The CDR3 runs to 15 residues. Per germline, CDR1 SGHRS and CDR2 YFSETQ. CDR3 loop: CASSLDRESSYEQYF. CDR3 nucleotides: TGCGCCAGCAGCTTGGACAGGGAGAGCTCCTACGAGCAGTACTTC. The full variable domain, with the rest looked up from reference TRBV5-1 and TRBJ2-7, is KAGVTQTPRYLIKTRGQQVTLSCSPISGHRSVSWYQQTPGQGLQFLFEYFSETQRNKGNFPGRFSGRQFSNSRSEMNVSTLELGDSALYLCASSLDRESSYEQYFGPGTRLTVT.

This CDR3 is CASSSSDGSSNLNSYNSPLHF. The CDR3 coding sequence is TGTGCCAGCAGTTCGTCAGACGGGTCCTCAAACCTAAACTCCTATAATTCACCCCTCCACTTT. The chain is built from TRBV27 and TRBJ1-6; D call uncertain. With 4 bases removed from V and 0 bases from J, the gap between germline ends came to 25 bases. The CDR3 sequence is 21 residues long. Germline CDR1 reads MNHEY; CDR2 reads SMNVEV (reference sequence).

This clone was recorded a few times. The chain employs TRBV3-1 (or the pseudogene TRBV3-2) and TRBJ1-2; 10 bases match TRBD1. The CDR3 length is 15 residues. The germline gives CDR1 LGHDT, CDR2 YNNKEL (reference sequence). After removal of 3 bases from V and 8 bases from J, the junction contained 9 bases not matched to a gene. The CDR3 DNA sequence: TGTGCCAGCAGCCACGCAACGGGGACAGGGGACGGCTACACCTTC. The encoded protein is CASSHATGTGDGYTF.

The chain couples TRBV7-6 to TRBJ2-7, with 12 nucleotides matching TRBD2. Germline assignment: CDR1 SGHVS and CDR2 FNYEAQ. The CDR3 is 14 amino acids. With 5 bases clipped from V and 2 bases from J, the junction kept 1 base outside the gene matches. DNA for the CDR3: TGTGCCAGCAGCCGGACTAGCGGGACCTACGAGCAGTACTTC. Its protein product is CASSRTSGTYEQYF.

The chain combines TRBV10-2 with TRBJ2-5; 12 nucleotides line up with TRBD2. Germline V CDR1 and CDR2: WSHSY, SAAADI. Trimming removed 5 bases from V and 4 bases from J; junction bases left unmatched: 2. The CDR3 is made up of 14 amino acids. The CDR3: CASSPGLAGETQYF. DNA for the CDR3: TGCGCCAGCAGTCCGGGACTAGCGGGAGAGACCCAGTACTTC.

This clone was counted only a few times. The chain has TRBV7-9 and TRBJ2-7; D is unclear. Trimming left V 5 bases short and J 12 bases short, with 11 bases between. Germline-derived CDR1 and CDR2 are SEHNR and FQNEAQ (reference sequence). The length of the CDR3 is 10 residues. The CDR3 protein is CASSDWIWYF. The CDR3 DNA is TGTGCCAGCAGCGACTGGATCTGGTACTTC.

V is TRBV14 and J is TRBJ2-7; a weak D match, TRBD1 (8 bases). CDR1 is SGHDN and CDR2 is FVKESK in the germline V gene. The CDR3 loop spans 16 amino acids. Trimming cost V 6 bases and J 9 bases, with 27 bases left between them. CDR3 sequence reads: CASSQPGTGRGGRQYF. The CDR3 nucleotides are TGTGCCAGCAGTCAACCGGGGACAGGTCGCGGGGGACGGCAGTACTTC.